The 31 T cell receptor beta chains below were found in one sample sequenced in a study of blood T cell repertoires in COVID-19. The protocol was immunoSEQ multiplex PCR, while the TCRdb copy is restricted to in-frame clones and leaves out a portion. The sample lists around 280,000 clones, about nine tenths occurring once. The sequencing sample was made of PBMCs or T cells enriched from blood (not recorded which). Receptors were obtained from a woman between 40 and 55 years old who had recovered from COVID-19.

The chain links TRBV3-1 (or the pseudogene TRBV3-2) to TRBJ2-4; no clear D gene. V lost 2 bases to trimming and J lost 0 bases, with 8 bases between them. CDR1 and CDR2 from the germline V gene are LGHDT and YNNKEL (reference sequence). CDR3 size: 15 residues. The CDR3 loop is CASSQQALAKNIQYF. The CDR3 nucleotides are TGTGCCAGCAGCCAACAGGCGCTAGCCAAAAACATTCAGTACTTC.

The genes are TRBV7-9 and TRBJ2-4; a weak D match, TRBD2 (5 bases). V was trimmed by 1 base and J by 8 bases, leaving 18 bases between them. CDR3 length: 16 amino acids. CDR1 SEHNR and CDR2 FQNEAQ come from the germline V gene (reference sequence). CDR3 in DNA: TGTGCCAGCAGCTTAGGGGATGGACCGCCCGGGGACATTCAGTACTTC. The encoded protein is CASSLGDGPPGDIQYF.

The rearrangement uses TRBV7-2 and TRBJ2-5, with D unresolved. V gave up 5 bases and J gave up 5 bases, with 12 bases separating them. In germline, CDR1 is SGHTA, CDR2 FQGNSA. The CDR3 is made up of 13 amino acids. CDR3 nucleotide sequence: TGTGCCAGCAGCCAACAAGTAGCTGAGACCCAGTACTTC. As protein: CASSQQVAETQYF. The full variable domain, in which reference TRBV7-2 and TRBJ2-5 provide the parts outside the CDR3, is GAGVSQSPSNKVTEKGKDVELRCDPISGHTALYWYRQSLGQGLEFLIYFQGNSAPDKSGLPSDRFSAERTGGSVSTLTIQRTQQEDSAVYLCASSQQVAETQYFGPGTRLLVL.

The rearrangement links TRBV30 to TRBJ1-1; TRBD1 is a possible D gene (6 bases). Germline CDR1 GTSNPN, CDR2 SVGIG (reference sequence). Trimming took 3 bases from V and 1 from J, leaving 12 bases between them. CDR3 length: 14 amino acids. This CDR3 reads CAWSLQGRNTEAFF. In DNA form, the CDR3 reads TGTGCCTGGAGCCTACAGGGTAGGAACACTGAAGCTTTCTTT.

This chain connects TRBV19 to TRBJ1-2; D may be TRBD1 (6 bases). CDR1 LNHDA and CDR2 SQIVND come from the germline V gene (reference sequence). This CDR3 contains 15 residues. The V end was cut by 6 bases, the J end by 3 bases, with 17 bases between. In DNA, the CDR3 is TGTGCCAGTAGCAACCGCGCAGGGGACCACTATGGCTACACCTTC. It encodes CASSNRAGDHYGYTF.

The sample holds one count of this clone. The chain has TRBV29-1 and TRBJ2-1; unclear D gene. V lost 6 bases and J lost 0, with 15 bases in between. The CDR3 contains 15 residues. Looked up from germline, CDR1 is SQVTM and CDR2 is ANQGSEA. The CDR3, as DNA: TGCAGCGTCCGAGCCCGCTTAAGCTCCTACAATGAGCAGTTCTTC. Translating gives CSVRARLSSYNEQFF.

CDR3 in DNA: TGCAGCGCTTCGCAGGGGCTCCCCTACGAGCAGTACTTC. Its protein product is CSASQGLPYEQYF. J is TRBJ2-7 and V is TRBV29-1; weak D call: TRBD1 (6 bases). CDR1 SQVTM and CDR2 ANQGSEA come from the germline V gene. V lost 7 bases and J 2 bases, leaving 15 bases between the germline ends. The CDR3 is 13 residues long.

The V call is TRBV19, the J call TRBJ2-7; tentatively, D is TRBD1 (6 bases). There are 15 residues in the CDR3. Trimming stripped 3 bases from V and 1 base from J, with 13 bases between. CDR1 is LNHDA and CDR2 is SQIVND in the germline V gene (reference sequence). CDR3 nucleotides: TGTGCCAGTAGTATCTCCGTGGACAGTTCCTACGAGCAGTACTTC. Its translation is CASSISVDSSYEQYF.

CDR3 DNA: TGTGCCAGCACGGGCCGGGAGAACTATGGCTACACCTTC. This codes for CASTGRENYGYTF. This rearrangement joins TRBV25-1 to TRBJ1-2; D is unresolved. The germline gives CDR1 MGHDK, CDR2 SYGVNS. The CDR3 spans 13 residues. The V end was cut by 7 bases, the J end by 2 bases, with 11 bases between.

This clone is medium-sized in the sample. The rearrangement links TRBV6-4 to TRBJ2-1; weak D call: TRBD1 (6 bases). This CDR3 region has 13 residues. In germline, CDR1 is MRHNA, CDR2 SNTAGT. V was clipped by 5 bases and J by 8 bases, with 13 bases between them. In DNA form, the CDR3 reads TGTGCCAGCAGTACCTCAGGGGTCGATGAGCAGTTCTTC. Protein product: CASSTSGVDEQFF.

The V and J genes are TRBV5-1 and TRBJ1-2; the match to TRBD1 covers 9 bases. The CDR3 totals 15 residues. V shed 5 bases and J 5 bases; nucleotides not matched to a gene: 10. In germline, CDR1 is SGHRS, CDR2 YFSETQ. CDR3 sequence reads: CASRVGTGITYGYTF. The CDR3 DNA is TGCGCCAGCAGAGTTGGGACAGGGATTACGTATGGCTACACCTTC. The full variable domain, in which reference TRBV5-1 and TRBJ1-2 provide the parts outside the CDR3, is KAGVTQTPRYLIKTRGQQVTLSCSPISGHRSVSWYQQTPGQGLQFLFEYFSETQRNKGNFPGRFSGRQFSNSRSEMNVSTLELGDSALYLCASRVGTGITYGYTFGSGTRLTVV.

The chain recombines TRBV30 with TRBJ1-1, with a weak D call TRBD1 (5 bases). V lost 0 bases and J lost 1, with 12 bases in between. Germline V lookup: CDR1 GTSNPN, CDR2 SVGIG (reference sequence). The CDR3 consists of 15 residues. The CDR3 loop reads CAWSVQWTSNTEAFF. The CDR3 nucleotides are TGTGCCTGGAGTGTACAATGGACATCGAACACTGAAGCTTTCTTT.

DNA of the CDR3: TGTGCCAGCGCCACCAAGAAACAGGGAAATTGGGAAAAACTGTTTTTT. Translating gives CASATKKQGNWEKLFF. This chain joins TRBV28 and TRBJ1-4, with D perhaps TRBD1 (6 bases). The V end was cut by 8 bases, the J end by 8 bases, with 24 bases between. Germline loops: CDR1 MDHEN, CDR2 SYDVKM. This CDR3 has 16 amino acids.

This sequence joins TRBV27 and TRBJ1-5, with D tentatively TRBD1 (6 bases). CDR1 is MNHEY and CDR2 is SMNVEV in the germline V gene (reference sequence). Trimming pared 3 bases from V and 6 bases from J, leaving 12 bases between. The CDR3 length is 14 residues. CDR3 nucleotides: TGTGCCAGCAGTTTTGTGGGGGCGAGTCAGCCCCAGCATTTT. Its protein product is CASSFVGASQPQHF.

CDR3 sequence reads: CASSLEASTEAFF. The DNA for the CDR3 is TGTGCCAGCAGCTTAGAAGCTAGCACTGAAGCTTTCTTT. The V and J genes are TRBV11-3 and TRBJ1-1; no firm D call. The V gene lost 0 bases and the J gene lost 4 bases, with 6 bases spanning the gap. Germline V gene sequence: CDR1 SGHNT, CDR2 YENEEA. The CDR3 contains 13 residues.

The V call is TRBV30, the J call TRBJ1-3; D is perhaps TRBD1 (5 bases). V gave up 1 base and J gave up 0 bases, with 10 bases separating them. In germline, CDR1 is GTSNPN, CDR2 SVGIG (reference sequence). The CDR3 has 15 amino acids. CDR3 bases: TGTGCCTGGAGTGAAGGGCAGGGCTCTGGAAACACCATATATTTT. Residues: CAWSEGQGSGNTIYF.

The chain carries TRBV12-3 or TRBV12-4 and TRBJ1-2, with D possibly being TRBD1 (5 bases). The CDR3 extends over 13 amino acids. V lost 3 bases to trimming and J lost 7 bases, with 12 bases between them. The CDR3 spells CASSFVGGFGYTF. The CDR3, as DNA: TGTGCCAGCAGTTTTGTCGGGGGTTTTGGCTACACCTTC.

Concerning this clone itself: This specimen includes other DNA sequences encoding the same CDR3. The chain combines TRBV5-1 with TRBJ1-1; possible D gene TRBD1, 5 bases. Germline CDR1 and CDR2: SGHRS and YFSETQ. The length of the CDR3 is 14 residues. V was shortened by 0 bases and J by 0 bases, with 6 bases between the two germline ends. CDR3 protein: CASSLGTLNTEAFF. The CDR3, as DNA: TGCGCCAGCAGCTTGGGGACATTGAACACTGAAGCTTTCTTT.

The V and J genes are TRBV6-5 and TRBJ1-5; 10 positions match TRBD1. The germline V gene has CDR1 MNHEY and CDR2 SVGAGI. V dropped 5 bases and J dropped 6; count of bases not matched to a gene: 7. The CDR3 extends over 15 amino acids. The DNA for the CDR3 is TGTGCCAGCAGTCCAGACAGGGGGCAGGGTCAGCCCCAGCATTTT. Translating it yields CASSPDRGQGQPQHF.

The CDR3 region is CASLSGTGYLSGANVLTF. The CDR3, as DNA: TGCGCCAGCCTGTCCGGGACAGGGTACCTCTCTGGGGCCAACGTCCTGACTTTC. J is TRBJ2-6 and V is TRBV5-1, with 9 bases aligning to TRBD1. The CDR3 totals 18 residues. CDR1 and CDR2 (germline): SGHRS, YFSETQ. Germline trimming cut 7 bases from V and 0 bases from J; bases unmatched to any gene: 11. Complete variable domain (other parts from reference TRBV5-1 and TRBJ2-6): KAGVTQTPRYLIKTRGQQVTLSCSPISGHRSVSWYQQTPGQGLQFLFEYFSETQRNKGNFPGRFSGRQFSNSRSEMNVSTLELGDSALYLCASLSGTGYLSGANVLTFGAGSRLTVL.

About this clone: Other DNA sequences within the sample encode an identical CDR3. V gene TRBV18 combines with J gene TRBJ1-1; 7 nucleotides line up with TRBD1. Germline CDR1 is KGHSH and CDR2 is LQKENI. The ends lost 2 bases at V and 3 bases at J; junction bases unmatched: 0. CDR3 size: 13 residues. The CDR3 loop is CASSPDRDTEAFF. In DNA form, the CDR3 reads TGTGCCAGCTCACCAGACAGGGACACTGAAGCTTTCTTT.

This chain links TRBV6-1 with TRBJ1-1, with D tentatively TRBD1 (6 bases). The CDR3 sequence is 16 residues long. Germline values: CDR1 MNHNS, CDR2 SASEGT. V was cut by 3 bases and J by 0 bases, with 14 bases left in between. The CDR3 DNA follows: TGTGCCAGCAGTGAGTGGCAGGGGCCCTTGAACACTGAAGCTTTCTTT. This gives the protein CASSEWQGPLNTEAFF.

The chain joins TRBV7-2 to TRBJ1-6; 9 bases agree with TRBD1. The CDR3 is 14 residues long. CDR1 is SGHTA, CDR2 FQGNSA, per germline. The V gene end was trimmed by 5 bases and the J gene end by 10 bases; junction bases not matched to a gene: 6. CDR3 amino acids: CASSATGGRSPLHF. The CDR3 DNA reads TGTGCCAGCAGCGCCACAGGGGGCAGGTCACCCCTCCACTTT.

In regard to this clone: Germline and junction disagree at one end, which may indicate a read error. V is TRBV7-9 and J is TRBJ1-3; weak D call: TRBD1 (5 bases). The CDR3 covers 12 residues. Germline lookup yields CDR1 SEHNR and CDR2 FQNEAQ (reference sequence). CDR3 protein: CASSRHRAGREF. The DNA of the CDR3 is TGTGCCAGCAGCCGACATCGGGCGGGACGGGAATTT. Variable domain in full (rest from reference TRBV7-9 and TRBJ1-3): DTGVSQNPRHKITKRGQNVTFRCDPISEHNRLYWYRQTLGQGPEFLTYFQNEAQLEKSRLLSDRFSAERPKGSFSTLEIQRTEQGDSAMYLCASSRHRAGREFGEGSWLTVV.

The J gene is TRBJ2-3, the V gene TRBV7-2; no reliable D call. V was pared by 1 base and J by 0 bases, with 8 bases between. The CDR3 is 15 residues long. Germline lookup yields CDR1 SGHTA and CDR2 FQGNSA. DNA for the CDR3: TGTGCCAGCAGCTTAGTGGCCAGTAGCACAGATACGCAGTATTTT. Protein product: CASSLVASSTDTQYF.

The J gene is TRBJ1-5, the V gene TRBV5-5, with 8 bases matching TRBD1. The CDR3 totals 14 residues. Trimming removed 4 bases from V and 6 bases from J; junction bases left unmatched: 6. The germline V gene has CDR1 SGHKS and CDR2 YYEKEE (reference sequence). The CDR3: CASSLRDRSQPQHF. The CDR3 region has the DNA TGTGCCAGCAGCCTCCGGGACAGGTCTCAGCCCCAGCATTTT. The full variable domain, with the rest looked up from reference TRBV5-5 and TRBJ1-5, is DAGVTQSPTHLIKTRGQQVTLRCSPISGHKSVSWYQQVLGQGPQFIFQYYEKEERGRGNFPDRFSARQFPNYSSELNVNALLLGDSALYLCASSLRDRSQPQHFGDGTRLSIL.

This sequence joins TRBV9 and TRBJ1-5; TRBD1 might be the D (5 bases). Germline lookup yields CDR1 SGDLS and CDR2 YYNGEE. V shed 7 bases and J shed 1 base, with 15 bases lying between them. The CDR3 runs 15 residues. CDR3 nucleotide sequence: TGTGCCAGCGGACCTACAGGTAGCAGCAATCAGCCCCAGCATTTT. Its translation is CASGPTGSSNQPQHF.

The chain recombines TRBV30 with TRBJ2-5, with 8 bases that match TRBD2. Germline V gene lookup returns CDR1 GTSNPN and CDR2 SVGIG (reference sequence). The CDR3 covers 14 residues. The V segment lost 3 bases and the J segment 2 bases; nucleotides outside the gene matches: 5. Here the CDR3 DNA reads TGTGCCTGGAGGGGGGGACTAGTTCAAGAGACCCAGTACTTC. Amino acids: CAWRGGLVQETQYF. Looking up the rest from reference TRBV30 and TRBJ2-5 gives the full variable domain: SQTIHQWPATLVQPVGSPLSLECTVEGTSNPNLYWYRQAAGRGLQLLFYSVGIGQISSEVPQNLSASRPQDRQFILSSKKLLLSDSGFYLCAWRGGLVQETQYFGPGTRLLVL.

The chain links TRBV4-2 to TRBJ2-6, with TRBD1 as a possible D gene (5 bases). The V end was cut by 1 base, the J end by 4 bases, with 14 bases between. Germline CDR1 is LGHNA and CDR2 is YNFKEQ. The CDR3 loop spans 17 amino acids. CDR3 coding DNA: TGTGCCAGCAGCCAAGTTTCCAGGGCGCGGGGGGCCAACGTCCTGACTTTC. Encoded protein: CASSQVSRARGANVLTF.

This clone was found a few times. CDR3 region: CASSWTGFRYEQYF. CDR3 DNA sequence: TGTGCCAGCAGTTGGACAGGGTTCAGGTACGAGCAGTACTTC. The chain combines TRBV6-5 with TRBJ2-7, with 8 bases matching TRBD1. The CDR3 sequence is 14 residues long. Trimming removed 4 bases from V and 4 bases from J; junction bases left unmatched: 6. CDR1 and CDR2 (germline): MNHEY, SVGAGI.

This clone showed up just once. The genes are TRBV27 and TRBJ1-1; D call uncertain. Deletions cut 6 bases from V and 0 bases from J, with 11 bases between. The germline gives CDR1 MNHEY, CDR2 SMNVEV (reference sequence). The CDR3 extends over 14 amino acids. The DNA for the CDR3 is TGTGCCAGCAGAATGGGCCTTCTGAACACTGAAGCTTTCTTT. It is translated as CASRMGLLNTEAFF.